The 21 T cell receptor beta chains below come from one sample, sequenced in a study of brain T cells in children with intractable seizures. The protocol was immunoSEQ multiplex PCR, while the TCRdb copy is restricted to in-frame clones and leaves out a portion. The data contain over 20,000 clones, around 94% of them singletons. Sequencing was performed on peripheral blood, taken at surgery. These receptors all come from a boy aged 10-17 years with focal cortical dysplasia and intractable seizures.

Worth noting for this clone: Other DNA sequences in the same sample also yield this CDR3. This sequence joins TRBV6-2 or TRBV6-3 and TRBJ2-7; D call uncertain. The germline gives CDR1 MNHEY, CDR2 SVGEGT. V lost 0 bases, J lost 2 bases, and 5 bases lay in between. The CDR3 has 13 residues. This CDR3 is CASSYSDTYEQYF. Written as DNA, the CDR3 is TGTGCCAGCAGTTACTCCGACACCTACGAGCAGTACTTC.

The chain links TRBV5-1 to TRBJ1-6, with no clear D. The CDR3 is 14 residues long. V lost 0 bases and J 8 bases, leaving 9 bases between the germline ends. CDR1 and CDR2 from the germline V gene are SGHRS and YFSETQ. CDR3 nucleotides: TGCGCCAGCAGCTTGGGGAGGGAGCATTCACCCCTCCACTTT. Its translation is CASSLGREHSPLHF.

The chain carries TRBV10-3 and TRBJ1-1, with D possibly matching TRBD1 (6 bases). The V end lost 2 bases, the J end lost 4 bases, and 11 bases lay between the germline ends. Germline values: CDR1 ENHRY, CDR2 SYGVKD. The CDR3 spans 14 residues. The CDR3 region is CAISEGGIRTEAFF. The CDR3 DNA is TGTGCCATCAGTGAGGGGGGCATCCGCACTGAAGCTTTCTTT.

The genes are TRBV10-1 and TRBJ2-2, with 8 bases matching TRBD1. V was clipped by 10 bases and J by 3 bases; unmatched bases: 4. Germline CDR1 is WNHNN and CDR2 is SYGVQD (reference sequence). The CDR3 is 13 residues long. The CDR3 nucleotides read TGCGCCACCGGACAGGGAGACACCGGGGAGCTGTTTTTT. This sequence encodes CATGQGDTGELFF.

The rearrangement links TRBV9 to TRBJ2-2; possibly TRBD1 for D (5 bases). This CDR3 is built from 15 residues. Per germline, CDR1 SGDLS and CDR2 YYNGEE. Trimming removed 0 bases from V and 3 bases from J, with 9 bases in between. DNA of the CDR3: TGTGCCAGCAGCGTAGACCAGGGATACACCGGGGAGCTGTTTTTT. Amino acids: CASSVDQGYTGELFF.

V usage is TRBV27 and J usage is TRBJ1-1, with D perhaps TRBD1 (5 bases). CDR1 MNHEY and CDR2 SMNVEV come from the germline V gene (reference sequence). Trimming stripped 5 bases from V and 6 bases from J, with 13 bases between. The CDR3 contains 13 residues. CDR3 coding DNA: TGTGCCAGCAGTCCCAGACAGACCGCTGAAGCTTTCTTT. Translation gives CASSPRQTAEAFF.

The genes are TRBV6-1 and TRBJ1-2; D unclear. Looked up from germline, CDR1 is MNHNS and CDR2 is SASEGT. The CDR3 consists of 14 residues. The V and J ends lost 3 bases and 8 bases respectively, with 16 bases between them. The chain's CDR3 is CASSDWAVRGGYTF. The CDR3 DNA sequence: TGTGCCAGCAGTGATTGGGCCGTGCGAGGGGGCTACACCTTC.

The genes are TRBV11-2 and TRBJ2-6; D might be TRBD1 (6 bases). The germline gives CDR1 SGHAT, CDR2 FQNNGV. V was clipped by 5 bases and J by 0 bases, with 20 bases between them. The CDR3 covers 19 residues. For the CDR3, the DNA is TGTGCCAGCAGCCTATTAGGGAGACAGGTGGACTCTGGGGCCAACGTCCTGACTTTC. Translating gives CASSLLGRQVDSGANVLTF.

The V gene is TRBV4-2, the J gene TRBJ1-1; D is unresolved. V was pared by 0 bases and J by 0 bases, with 8 bases between. This CDR3 region has 15 residues. Germline V gives CDR1 LGHNA, CDR2 YNFKEQ. CDR3 amino acids: CASSQERGMNTEAFF. The CDR3 region has the DNA TGTGCCAGCAGCCAAGAACGGGGAATGAACACTGAAGCTTTCTTT.

This sequence joins TRBV28 and TRBJ2-7, with D possibly TRBD1 on 5 matching bases. CDR3 length equals 12 residues. Germline V gene sequence: CDR1 MDHEN, CDR2 SYDVKM. V lost 4 bases and J lost 3, with 7 bases in between. The CDR3 DNA reads TGTGCCAGCAGTTATGACAGCTACGAGCAGTACTTC. It translates to CASSYDSYEQYF.

The rearrangement uses TRBV9 and TRBJ2-3; D gene unclear. Trimming shortened V by 4 bases and J by 4 bases, and 13 bases separated the two germline ends. Per the germline V gene, CDR1 is SGDLS and CDR2 is YYNGEE. The CDR3 has 14 amino acids. CDR3 loop: CASSPAQVPDTQYF. Here the CDR3 DNA reads TGTGCCAGCAGCCCGGCGCAAGTCCCAGATACGCAGTATTTT. The full variable domain, its missing parts supplied by reference TRBV9 and TRBJ2-3, is DSGVTQTPKHLITATGQRVTLRCSPRSGDLSVYWYQQSLDQGLQFLIQYYNGEERAKGNILERFSAQQFPDLHSELNLSSLELGDSALYFCASSPAQVPDTQYFGPGTRLTVL.

The chain links TRBV6-1 to TRBJ1-2; D is perhaps TRBD1 (5 bases). The CDR3 is 16 amino acids. The V end lost 2 bases, the J end lost 4 bases, and 17 bases lay between the germline ends. Germline V gene sequence: CDR1 MNHNS, CDR2 SASEGT. Here the CDR3 reads CASSEPSGGVGYGYTF. For the CDR3, the DNA is TGTGCCAGCAGTGAACCGTCGGGGGGAGTGGGCTATGGCTACACCTTC.

The chain uses TRBV12-2 and TRBJ2-7; TRBD2 reflects the table's D call only, with no check against the DNA. TRBV12-2 is a documented pseudogene. This CDR3 contains 17 residues. For the CDR3, the DNA is TGTGCAAGTCGCCATGAAAGGGGAAATAGCGGGGCCTACGAGCAGTACGTC. Protein sequence: CASRHERGNSGAYEQYV.

The chain joins TRBV13 to TRBJ2-7; no definite D call. Germline V gene sequence: CDR1 PRHDT, CDR2 FYEKMQ (reference sequence). The CDR3 loop spans 13 amino acids. The V end was cut by 0 bases, the J end by 2 bases, with 5 bases between. CDR3 protein: CASSLGKTYEQYV. In DNA form, the CDR3 reads TGTGCCAGCAGCTTAGGGAAAACCTACGAGCAGTACGTC.

This chain uses TRBV28 with TRBJ1-2, with 10 nucleotides matching TRBD1. V shed 6 bases and J 0 bases; nucleotides not matched to a gene: 4. Germline V CDR1 and CDR2: MDHEN, SYDVKM. This CDR3 spans 15 amino acids. CDR3 coding DNA: TGTGCCAGCAGGACAGGGGGCTCAGCTAACTATGGCTACACCTTC. This sequence encodes CASRTGGSANYGYTF.

This clone was seen just once. The chain recombines TRBV11-2 with TRBJ2-7, with 13 bases aligning to TRBD2. J lost 0 bases, V lost 4 bases, and 3 bases had no gene match. Germline CDR1 and CDR2: SGHAT and FQNNGV. The CDR3 spans 16 residues. The CDR3 sequence: CASSSGLAGSSYEQYF. Written as DNA, the CDR3 is TGTGCCAGCAGCTCGGGACTAGCGGGGTCCTCCTACGAGCAGTACTTC.

This clone has just one count. The rearrangement links TRBV12-2 to TRBJ2-7; the table assigns TRBD2, which was not confirmed against the DNA. TRBV12-2 is designated a pseudogene. This CDR3 has 19 residues. Written as DNA, the CDR3 is TGTGCAAGTCGCTTAGTGGTCAAGGGGCTAGCGGGAGGGCCGGGCGAGCAGTACGTC. Protein product: CASRLVVKGLAGGPGEQYV.

The gene calls are TRBV5-4 and TRBJ2-1; a weak D match, TRBD2 (5 bases). The germline V and J ends were trimmed by 0 bases and 6 bases, with 7 bases remaining between them. Germline CDR1 reads SGHNT; CDR2 reads YYREEE (reference sequence). The CDR3 is 13 amino acids. The CDR3 sequence: CASSLELGNEQFF. Written as DNA, the CDR3 is TGTGCCAGCAGCTTGGAACTAGGCAATGAGCAGTTCTTC.

This sequence joins TRBV9 and TRBJ2-3; 7 bases are shared with TRBD2. The CDR3 is made up of 17 amino acids. V lost 0 bases and J lost 0; bases outside the gene matches: 7. From germline, CDR1 is SGDLS and CDR2 YYNGEE. CDR3 sequence: CASSVDPPSGSTDTQYF. The CDR3 region has the DNA TGTGCCAGCAGCGTAGATCCCCCTAGCGGTAGCACAGATACGCAGTATTTT.

V and J are TRBV5-1 and TRBJ2-7, with 9 bases aligning to TRBD1. The junction had 4 bases not matched to a gene; V was cut back by 2 bases and J by 7 bases. Germline CDR1 reads SGHRS; CDR2 reads YFSETQ. This CDR3 is built from 13 residues. The CDR3 coding sequence is TGCGCCAGCAGCTTTGACAGGGGGGGAGAGCAGTACTTC. Translated: CASSFDRGGEQYF. The variable domain in full, with the rest retrieved from reference TRBV5-1 and TRBJ2-7, is KAGVTQTPRYLIKTRGQQVTLSCSPISGHRSVSWYQQTPGQGLQFLFEYFSETQRNKGNFPGRFSGRQFSNSRSEMNVSTLELGDSALYLCASSFDRGGEQYFGPGTRLTVT.

Only one count was recorded for this clone. This CDR3 reads CASSPGTGGPDTDTQYF. The CDR3 nucleotides read TGTGCCAGCAGCCCAGGGACAGGGGGCCCGGACACAGATACGCAGTATTTT. The V gene is TRBV7-2, the J gene TRBJ2-3; 12 positions match TRBD1. V gave up 5 bases and J gave up 2 bases; unmatched junction bases: 8. The CDR3 runs to 17 residues. The germline V gene has CDR1 SGHTA and CDR2 FQGNSA.